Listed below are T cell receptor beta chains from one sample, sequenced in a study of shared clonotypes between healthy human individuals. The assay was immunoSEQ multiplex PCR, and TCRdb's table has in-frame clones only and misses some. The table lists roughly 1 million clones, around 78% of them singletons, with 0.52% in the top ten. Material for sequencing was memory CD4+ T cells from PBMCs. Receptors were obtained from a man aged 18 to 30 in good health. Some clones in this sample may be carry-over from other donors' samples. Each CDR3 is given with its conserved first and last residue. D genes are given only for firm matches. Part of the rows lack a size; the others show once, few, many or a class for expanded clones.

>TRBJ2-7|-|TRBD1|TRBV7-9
CASSADRAWGQYF
TGTGCCAGCAGCGCAGACAGGGCTTGGGGGCAGTACTTC
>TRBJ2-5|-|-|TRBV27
CASSRAGTQETQYF
TGTGCCAGCAGCCGTGCGGGCACACAAGAGACCCAGTACTTC
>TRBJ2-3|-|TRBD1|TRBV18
CASSSFRQGGTDTQYF
TGTGCCAGCTCATCATTTCGACAGGGTGGGACAGATACGCAGTATTTT
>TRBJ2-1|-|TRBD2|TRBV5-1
CASSLEGGPRGQFF
TGCGCCAGCAGCTTGGAGGGAGGGCCAAGAGGGCAGTTCTTC
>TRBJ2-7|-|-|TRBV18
CASSPNDEQYF
TGTGCCAGCTCACCAAACGACGAGCAGTACTTC
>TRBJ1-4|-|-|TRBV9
CASSARQGATNEKLFF
TGTGCCAGCAGCGCCCGTCAGGGTGCAACTAATGAAAAACTGTTTTTT
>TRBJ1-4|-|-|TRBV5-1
CASSLESGGDNEKLFF
TGCGCCAGCAGCTTAGAAAGTGGGGGGGATAATGAAAAACTGTTTTTT
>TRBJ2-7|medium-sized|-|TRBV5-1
CASRPGTYNSYEQYF
TGCGCCAGCCGACCCGGGACTTACAACTCCTACGAGCAGTACTTC
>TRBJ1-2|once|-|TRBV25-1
CASRGGILGYTF
TGTGCCAGCAGGGGGGGGATCTTGGGCTACACCTTC
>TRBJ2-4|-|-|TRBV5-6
CASGTTGDRDIQYF
TGTGCCAGCGGAACGACGGGCGACCGGGACATTCAGTACTTC
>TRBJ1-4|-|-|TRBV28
CASTGDVRDKLFF
TGTGCCAGCACCGGGGATGTTCGGGATAAACTGTTTTTT
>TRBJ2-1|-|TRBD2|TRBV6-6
CASSKGLARYNEQFF
TGTGCCAGCAGTAAAGGACTAGCGAGATACAATGAGCAGTTCTTC
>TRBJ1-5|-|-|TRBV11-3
CASSCQPHQPQHF
TGTGCCAGCAGCTGCCAACCCCATCAGCCCCAGCATTTT
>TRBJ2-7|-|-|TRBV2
CASSEFQLGEQYF
TGTGCCAGCAGTGAATTTCAGTTGGGCGAGCAGTACTTC
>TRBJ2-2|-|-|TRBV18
CASSPRTGELFF
TGTGCCAGCTCACCGCGGACCGGGGAGCTGTTTTTT
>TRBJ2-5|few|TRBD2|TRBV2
CASSEGGGGLQETQYF
TGTGCCAGCAGTGAGGGCGGGGGAGGCCTCCAAGAGACCCAGTACTTC
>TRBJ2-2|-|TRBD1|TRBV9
CASSVNLGTGVNTGELFF
TGTGCCAGCAGCGTGAATTTGGGAACAGGGGTGAACACCGGGGAGCTGTTTTTT
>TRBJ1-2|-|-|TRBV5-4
CASSLGGGIGYTF
TGTGCCAGCAGCTTGGGAGGGGGTATAGGCTACACCTTC
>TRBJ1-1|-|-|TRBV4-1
CASSHDGNTEAFF
TGCGCCAGCAGCCATGACGGGAACACTGAAGCTTTCTTT
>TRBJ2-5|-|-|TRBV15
CATSREETQYF
TGTGCCACATCGCGGGAAGAGACCCAGTACTTC
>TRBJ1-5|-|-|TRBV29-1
CSVGGSNQPQHF
TGCAGCGTGGGGGGGAGTAATCAGCCCCAGCATTTT
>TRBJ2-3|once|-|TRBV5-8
CASSPGPTSTDTQYF
TGTGCCAGCAGTCCCGGGCCAACTAGCACAGATACGCAGTATTTT
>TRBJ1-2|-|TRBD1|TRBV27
CASSPGRDRGDYGYTF
TGTGCCAGCAGTCCCGGTCGGGACAGGGGGGACTATGGCTACACCTTC
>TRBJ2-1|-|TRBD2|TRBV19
CASSPGTSGFYNEQFF
TGTGCCAGTAGTCCCGGGACTAGCGGTTTCTACAATGAGCAGTTCTTC
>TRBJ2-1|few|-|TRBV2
CASSEGGAIYAFF
TGTGCCAGCAGTGAGGGGGGGGCTATTTATGCGTTCTTC
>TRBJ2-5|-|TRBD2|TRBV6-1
CASSAGLAGGTETQYF
TGTGCCAGCAGTGCCGGACTAGCGGGAGGGACGGAGACCCAGTACTTC
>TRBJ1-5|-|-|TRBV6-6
CASSLTGNNQPQHF
TGTGCCAGCAGCCTCACAGGAAACAATCAGCCCCAGCATTTT
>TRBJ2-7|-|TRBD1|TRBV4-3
CASSQEGQGYYEQYF
TGCGCCAGCAGCCAAGAGGGACAGGGGTATTACGAGCAGTACTTC
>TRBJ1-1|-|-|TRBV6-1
CASSGRTALNTEAFF
TGTGCCAGCAGTGGCAGGACGGCCCTGAACACTGAAGCTTTCTTT
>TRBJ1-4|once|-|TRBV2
CASSEDWGGNEKLFF
TGTGCCAGCAGTGAAGATTGGGGAGGTAATGAAAAACTGTTTTTT
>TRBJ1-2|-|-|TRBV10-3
CAISEPGRGTNYGYTF
TGTGCCATCAGTGAACCCGGACGGGGGACTAACTATGGCTACACCTTC
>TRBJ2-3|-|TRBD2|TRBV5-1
CASSFWTSGKRTDTQYF
TGCGCCAGCAGTTTCTGGACTAGCGGGAAACGCACAGATACGCAGTATTTT
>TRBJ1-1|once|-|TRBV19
CASSIDLRDIQNTEAFF
TGTGCCAGTAGTATAGATCTCCGGGACATACAGAACACTGAAGCTTTCTTT
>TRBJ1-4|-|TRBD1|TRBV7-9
CASSLVQGDEKLFF
TGTGCCAGCAGCTTAGTGCAGGGGGATGAAAAACTGTTTTTT
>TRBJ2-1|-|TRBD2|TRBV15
CATSRVPGLANEQFF
TGTGCCACCAGCAGAGTTCCGGGACTAGCGAATGAGCAGTTCTTC
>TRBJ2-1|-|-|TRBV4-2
CASSQVGAAGRVEQFF
TGTGCCAGCAGCCAAGTAGGAGCAGCAGGCAGGGTGGAGCAGTTCTTC
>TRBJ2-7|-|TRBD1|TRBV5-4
CASSPGTALIYEQYF
TGTGCCAGCAGTCCCGGGACAGCGCTTATCTACGAGCAGTACTTC
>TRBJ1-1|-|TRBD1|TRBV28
CASRDDRVSTEAFF
TGTGCCAGCAGGGACGACAGGGTATCCACTGAAGCTTTCTTT
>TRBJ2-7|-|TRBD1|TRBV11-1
CASSLGQVFSYEQYF
TGTGCCAGCAGCTTGGGACAGGTTTTCTCCTACGAGCAGTACTTC
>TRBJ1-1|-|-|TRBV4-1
CASSPTDRPNTEAFF
TGCGCCAGCAGCCCGACCGACAGACCGAACACTGAAGCTTTCTTT
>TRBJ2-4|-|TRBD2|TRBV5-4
CASSLAGTTNIQYF
TGTGCCAGCAGCTTGGCCGGGACTACCAACATTCAGTACTTC
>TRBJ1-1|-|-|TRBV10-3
CAISEQGHGNTEAFF
TGTGCCATCAGTGAGCAGGGACACGGGAACACTGAAGCTTTCTTT
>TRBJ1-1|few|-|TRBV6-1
CASRVGDRNTEAFF
TGTGCCAGCCGAGTGGGGGACCGTAACACTGAAGCTTTCTTT
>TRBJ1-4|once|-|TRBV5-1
CASSLTPGTANEKLFF
TGCGCCAGCAGCTTAACCCCCGGGACGGCTAATGAAAAACTGTTTTTT
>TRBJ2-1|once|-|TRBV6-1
CASRRLYNEQFF
TGTGCCAGCCGGCGACTTTACAATGAGCAGTTCTTC
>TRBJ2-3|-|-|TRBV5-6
CASSSLTQAGYF
TGTGCCAGCAGCTCACTTACTCAAGCGGGGTATTTT
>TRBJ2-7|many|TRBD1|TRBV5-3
CARSSRQGANEQYF
TGTGCCAGAAGCTCGCGACAGGGGGCGAATGAGCAGTACTTC
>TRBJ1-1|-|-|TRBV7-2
CASSLVGQAFF
TGTGCCAGCAGCTTAGTGGGACAAGCTTTCTTT
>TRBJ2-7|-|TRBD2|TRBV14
CASSITSGRARYEQYF
TGTGCCAGCAGCATAACTAGCGGGAGGGCTAGATACGAGCAGTACTTC
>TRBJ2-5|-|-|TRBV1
CTSSQVIPPQREVHYQETQYF
TGCACCAGCAGCCAAGTTATCCCCCCCCAGCGGGAGGTACATTACCAAGAGACCCAGTACTTC
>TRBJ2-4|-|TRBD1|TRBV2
CASSWTGSQNIQYF
TGTGCCAGCAGTTGGACAGGGTCGCAAAACATTCAGTACTTC
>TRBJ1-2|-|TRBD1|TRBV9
CASSRGQGDYGYTF
TGTGCCAGCAGCCGAGGACAGGGGGACTATGGCTACACCTTC
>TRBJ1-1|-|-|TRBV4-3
CASSQDPTAGTEAFF
TGCGCCAGCAGCCAAGATCCCACGGCGGGCACTGAAGCTTTCTTT
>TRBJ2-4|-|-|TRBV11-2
CASSLVSFLAKNIQYF
TGTGCCAGCAGCTTAGTTTCTTTCCTAGCCAAAAACATTCAGTACTTC
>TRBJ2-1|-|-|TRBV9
CASSVQPGDEQFF
TGTGCCAGCAGCGTACAACCGGGGGATGAGCAGTTCTTC
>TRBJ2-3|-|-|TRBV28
CASVPGPPLMSTDTQYF
TGTGCCAGCGTCCCGGGGCCTCCTTTAATGTCCACAGATACGCAGTATTTT
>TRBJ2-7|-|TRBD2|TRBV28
CASSALVSGGVGYEQYF
TGTGCCAGCAGTGCCCTGGTTTCGGGGGGAGTGGGTTACGAGCAGTACTTC
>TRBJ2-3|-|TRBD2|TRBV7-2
CASSLVGGRATDTQYF
TGTGCCAGCAGCTTAGTAGGCGGGAGGGCGACAGATACGCAGTATTTT
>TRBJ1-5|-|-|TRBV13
CASSLGQTNQPQHF
TGTGCCAGCAGCCTGGGGCAGACCAATCAGCCCCAGCATTTT